Detailed here is one TCR beta chain. These data come from a study of technical replicates of blood from a few donors. Data came from immunoSEQ multiplex PCR; TCRdb stores just in-frame clones and leaves some out. Here the sample spans tens of thousands of clones, 92% being singletons. The TCR was taken from a human donor in good health. Input material: T cells isolated from PBMCs.

CDR3: CASSSRRRDTIYF. The CDR3, as DNA: TGTGCCAGCAGCTCCCGCCGGAGGGACACCATATATTTT. The chain links TRBV7-9 to TRBJ1-3; no firm D call. Trimming pared 4 bases from V and 8 bases from J, leaving 12 bases between. From germline, CDR1 is SEHNR and CDR2 FQNEAQ (reference sequence). The CDR3 has 13 residues.